This T cell receptor (beta chain) was captured in a study of blood T cell repertoires in COVID-19. Across the study: In each case, the material was cDNA or gDNA derived from T cells, B-cell-depleted T cells, or PBMCs.

The assay was immunoSEQ multiplex PCR, and TCRdb's table has in-frame clones only and misses some. Of over 60,000 clones in the sample, over 80% were seen once. This TCR was sampled from an elderly woman with active COVID-19. Source material: peripheral blood.

CDR3 amino acids: CASKREGEQFF. The CDR3 DNA reads TGTGCCAGCAAGCGGGAGGGTGAGCAGTTCTTC. This chain joins TRBV2 and TRBJ2-1; 10 bases align to TRBD2. The CDR3 spans 11 residues. CDR1 is SNHLY and CDR2 is FYNNEI in the germline V gene. Germline trimming cut 7 bases from V and 9 bases from J; bases unmatched to any gene: 0.